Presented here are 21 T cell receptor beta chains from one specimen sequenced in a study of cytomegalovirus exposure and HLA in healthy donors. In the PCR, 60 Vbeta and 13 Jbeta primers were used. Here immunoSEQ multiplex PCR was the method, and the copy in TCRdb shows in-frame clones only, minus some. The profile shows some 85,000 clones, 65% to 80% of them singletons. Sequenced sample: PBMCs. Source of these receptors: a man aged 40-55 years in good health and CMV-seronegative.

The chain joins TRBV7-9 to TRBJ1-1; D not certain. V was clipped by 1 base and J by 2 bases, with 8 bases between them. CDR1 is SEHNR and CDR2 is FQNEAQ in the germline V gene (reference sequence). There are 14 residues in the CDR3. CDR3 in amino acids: CASSLVGGNTEAFF. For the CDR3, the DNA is TGTGCCAGCAGCTTAGTTGGCGGAAACACTGAAGCTTTCTTT.

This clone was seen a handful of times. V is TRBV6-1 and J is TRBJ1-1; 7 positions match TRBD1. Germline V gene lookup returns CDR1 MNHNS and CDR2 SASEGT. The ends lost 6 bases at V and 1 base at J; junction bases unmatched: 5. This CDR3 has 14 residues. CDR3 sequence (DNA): TGTGCCAGCAGACTCCGACAGGGGAACACTGAAGCTTTCTTT. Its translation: CASRLRQGNTEAFF.

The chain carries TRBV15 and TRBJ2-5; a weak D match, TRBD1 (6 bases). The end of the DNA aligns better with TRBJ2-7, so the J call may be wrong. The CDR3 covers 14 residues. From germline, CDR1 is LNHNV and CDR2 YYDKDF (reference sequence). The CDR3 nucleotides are TGTGCCACCAGCAGAGAAGTGGGACATTACGAGCAGTACTTC. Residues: CATSREVGHYEQYF.

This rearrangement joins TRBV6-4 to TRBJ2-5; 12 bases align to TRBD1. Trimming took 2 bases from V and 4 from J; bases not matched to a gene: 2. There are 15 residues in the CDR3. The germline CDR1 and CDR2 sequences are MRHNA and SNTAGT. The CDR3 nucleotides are TGTGCCAGCAGTGACGGGACAGGGGGCGCAGAGACCCAGTACTTC. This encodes CASSDGTGGAETQYF.

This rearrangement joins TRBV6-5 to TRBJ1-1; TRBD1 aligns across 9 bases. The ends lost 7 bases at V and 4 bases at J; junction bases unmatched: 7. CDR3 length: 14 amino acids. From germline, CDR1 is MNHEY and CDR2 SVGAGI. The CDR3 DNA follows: TGTGCCAGCAAGACAGGGGGTGGGGGCACTGAAGCTTTCTTT. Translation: CASKTGGGGTEAFF.

CDR3 sequence reads: CASSFVMSSYNSPLHF. As DNA, the CDR3 is TGTGCCAGCAGCTTTGTTATGAGCTCCTATAATTCACCCCTCCACTTT. This sequence joins TRBV14 and TRBJ1-6; D remains ambiguous. Germline V gives CDR1 SGHDN, CDR2 FVKESK. The CDR3 consists of 16 residues. Trimming left V 5 bases short and J 0 bases short, with 11 bases between.

In nucleotides, the CDR3 is TGTGCCAGCAGCGTAGGAGAAGGCGGTGAAGCTTTCTTT. This translates into CASSVGEGGEAFF. The J gene is TRBJ1-1, the V gene TRBV9; no clear D. The CDR3 extends over 13 amino acids. Trimming shortened V by 0 bases and J by 7 bases, and 10 bases separated the two germline ends. Germline V lookup: CDR1 SGDLS, CDR2 YYNGEE.

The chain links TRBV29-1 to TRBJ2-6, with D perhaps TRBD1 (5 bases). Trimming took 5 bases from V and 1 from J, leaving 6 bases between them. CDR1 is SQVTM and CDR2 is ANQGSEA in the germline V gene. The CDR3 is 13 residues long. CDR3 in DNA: TGCAGCGTTAGGGGATCTGGGGCCAACGTCCTGACTTTC. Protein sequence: CSVRGSGANVLTF.

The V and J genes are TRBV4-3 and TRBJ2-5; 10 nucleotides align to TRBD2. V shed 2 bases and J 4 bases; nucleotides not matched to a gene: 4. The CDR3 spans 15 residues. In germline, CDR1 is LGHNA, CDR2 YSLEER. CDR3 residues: CASSQSGGARETQYF. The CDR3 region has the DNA TGCGCCAGCAGCCAAAGCGGGGGGGCCCGAGAGACCCAGTACTTC.

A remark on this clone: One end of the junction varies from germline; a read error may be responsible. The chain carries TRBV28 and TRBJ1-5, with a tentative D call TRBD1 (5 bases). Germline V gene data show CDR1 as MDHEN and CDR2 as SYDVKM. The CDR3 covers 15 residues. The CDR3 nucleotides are TGTGCCGGCAGTTTAAAAACAGGCCGGAATCAGCCCCAGCATTTT. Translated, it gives CAGSLKTGRNQPQHF.

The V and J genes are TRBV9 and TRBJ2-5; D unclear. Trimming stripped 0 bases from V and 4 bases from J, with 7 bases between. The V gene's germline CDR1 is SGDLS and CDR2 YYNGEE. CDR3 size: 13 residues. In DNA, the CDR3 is TGTGCCAGCAGCGTAGATTTTCGAGAGACCCAGTACTTC. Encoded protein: CASSVDFRETQYF.

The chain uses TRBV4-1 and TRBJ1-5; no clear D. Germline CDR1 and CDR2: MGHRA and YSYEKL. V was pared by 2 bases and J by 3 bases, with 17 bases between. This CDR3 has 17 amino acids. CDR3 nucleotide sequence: TGCGCCAGCAGCCAATCCCCGCTTTGGCGGATCAATCAGCCCCAGCATTTT. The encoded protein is CASSQSPLWRINQPQHF.

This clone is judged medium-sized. CDR3 nucleotide sequence: TGTGCCAGCAGTTTCACTAGCGGGGGGGCAGATACGCAGTATTTT. Amino acid sequence: CASSFTSGGADTQYF. The rearrangement joins TRBV6-5 to TRBJ2-3; TRBD2 aligns across 13 bases. CDR1 is MNHEY, CDR2 SVGAGI, per germline. Unmatched junction bases numbered 2, after V lost 4 bases and J lost 4 bases. The length of the CDR3 is 15 residues.

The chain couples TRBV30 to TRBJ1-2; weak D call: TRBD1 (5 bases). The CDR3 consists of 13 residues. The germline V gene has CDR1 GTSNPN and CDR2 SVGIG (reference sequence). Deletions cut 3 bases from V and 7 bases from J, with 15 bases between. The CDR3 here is CAWRTINRCGYTF. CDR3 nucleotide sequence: TGTGCCTGGAGGACGATTAACAGGTGTGGCTACACCTTC.

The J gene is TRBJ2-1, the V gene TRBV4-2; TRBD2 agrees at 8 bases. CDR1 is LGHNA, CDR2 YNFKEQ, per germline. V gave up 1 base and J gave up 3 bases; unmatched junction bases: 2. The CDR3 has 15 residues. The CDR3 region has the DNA TGTGCCAGCAGCCAAGCCCGGGGGGGCTACAATGAGCAGTTCTTC. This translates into CASSQARGGYNEQFF.

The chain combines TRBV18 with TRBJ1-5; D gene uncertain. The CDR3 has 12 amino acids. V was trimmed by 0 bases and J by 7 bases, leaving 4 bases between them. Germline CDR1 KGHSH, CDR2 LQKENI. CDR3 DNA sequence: TGTGCCAGCTCACCACCCCAGCAGCCCCAGCATTTT. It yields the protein CASSPPQQPQHF.

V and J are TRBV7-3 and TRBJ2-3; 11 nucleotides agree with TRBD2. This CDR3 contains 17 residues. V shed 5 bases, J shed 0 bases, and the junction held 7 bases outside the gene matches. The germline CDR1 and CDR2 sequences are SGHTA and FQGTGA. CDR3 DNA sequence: TGTGCCAGCAGCCGAGGGCTAGCGGGGGGTAGCACAGATACGCAGTATTTT. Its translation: CASSRGLAGGSTDTQYF.

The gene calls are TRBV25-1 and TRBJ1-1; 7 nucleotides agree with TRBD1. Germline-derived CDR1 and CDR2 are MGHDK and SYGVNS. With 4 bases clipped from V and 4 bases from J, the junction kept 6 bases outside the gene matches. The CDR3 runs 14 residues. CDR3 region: CASSGQGGGTEAFF. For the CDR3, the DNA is TGTGCCAGCAGTGGACAGGGTGGGGGCACTGAAGCTTTCTTT.

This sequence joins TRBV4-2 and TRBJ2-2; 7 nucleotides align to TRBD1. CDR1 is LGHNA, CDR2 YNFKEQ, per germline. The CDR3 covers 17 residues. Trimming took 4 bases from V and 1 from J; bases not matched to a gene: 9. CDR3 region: CASSPITGTENTGELFF. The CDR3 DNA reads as TGTGCCAGCAGCCCAATAACCGGGACAGAGAACACCGGGGAGCTGTTTTTT.

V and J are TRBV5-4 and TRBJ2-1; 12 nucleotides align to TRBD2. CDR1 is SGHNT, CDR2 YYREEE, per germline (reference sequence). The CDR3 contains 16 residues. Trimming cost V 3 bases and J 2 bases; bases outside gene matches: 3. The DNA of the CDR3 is TGTGCCAGCAGCTCACTAGCGGGGGGCACCTACAATGAGCAGTTCTTC. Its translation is CASSSLAGGTYNEQFF.

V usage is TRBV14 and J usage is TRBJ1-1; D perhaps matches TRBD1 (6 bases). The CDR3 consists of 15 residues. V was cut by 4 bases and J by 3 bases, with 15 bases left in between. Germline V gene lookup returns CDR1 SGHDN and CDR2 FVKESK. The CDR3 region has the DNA TGTGCCAGCAGCCTGACGGGACACCGGGACACTGAAGCTTTCTTT. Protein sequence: CASSLTGHRDTEAFF.